The present T cell receptor beta chain was sequenced within a study of blood T cells in healthy people across ages. Alongside a J-beta primer mix, a sample-barcoded 5' primer served in a second PCR lasting about 7 to 11 cycles. TCRdb fed the 5' RACE reads into MiXCR, producing one record per CDR3 protein. The data hold 500,000 to 650,000 distinct CDR3 sequences, with around 27% observed a single time. V was cut by 9 bases and J by 7 bases, with 16 bases left in between. Germline loops: CDR1 MNHNS, CDR2 SASEGT. This CDR3 comprises 13 residues. The data were also submitted as part of a second study, on T cells of mothers and their children.

What was sequenced was blood. The receptor was derived from a boy under 10 years old in good health. The chain carries TRBV6-1 and TRBJ2-4; D may be TRBD2 (5 bases). The CDR3 here is CASRGSSVNIQYF. For the CDR3, the DNA is TGTGCCAGTCGCGGGTCATCGGTTAACATTCAGTACTTC.